The entry below describes one T cell receptor (beta chain). Its antigen remains unknown. Repertoires were generated with immunoSEQ multiplex PCR, while TCRdb's copy carries only in-frame clones and drops some. Of about 140,000 clones in the sample, about 88% are singletons; the top ten hold around 3%. The data are from a study of T cell responses to AZD1222 COVID-19 vaccine. Regarding the study as a whole: Spike-specific TCR breadth and depth went up after people got two AZD1222 doses. Only a handful of AZD1222 recipients tested seropositive at baseline. Sampling that yielded the repertoires occurred only after the peak T cell response. Nearly half of spike-specific TCRs reportedly target unmutated variant regions.

Trimming pared 5 bases from V and 2 bases from J, leaving 16 bases between. The CDR3 length is 15 residues. Per germline, CDR1 SGHTA and CDR2 FQGNSA. The rearrangement joins TRBV7-2 to TRBJ2-7, with D possibly being TRBD2 (6 bases). The starting material was peripheral blood, obtained 28 days after the second AZD1222 dose. The receptor was isolated from an adult who received the AZD1222 COVID-19 vaccine. CDR3 nucleotides: TGTGCCAGCAGCCAACATGGGACTTATACCTACGAGCAGTACTTC. The encoded protein is CASSQHGTYTYEQYF.